The clone carrying this T cell receptor beta chain appeared a few times. This entry comes from a study of T cell responses to AZD1222 COVID-19 vaccine. The table came from immunoSEQ multiplex PCR; TCRdb's copy has only in-frame clones and leaves some out. The data show 100,000 or so clones, with roughly 86% seen just once and about 1.5% held by the top ten. With V trimmed by 3 bases and J by 14 bases, 16 bases remained unmatched. The CDR3 has 16 amino acids. CDR1 is MNHEY, CDR2 SMNVEV, per germline (reference sequence). V gene TRBV27 combines with J gene TRBJ1-6, with TRBD1 matching over 7 bases. The sequence came from an adult in good health. The input for sequencing was peripheral blood, taken on day 0 of AZD1222 vaccination. The CDR3 DNA follows: TGTGCCAGCAGTTTCCCCTTCAACAGGGGCGCCGGGGCCCTCCACTTT. Protein: CASSFPFNRGAGALHF.